These 15 T cell receptor beta chains share one sample of origin, sequenced in a study of spatial heterogeneity in lung cancer. Using its own MiXCR run on the 5' RACE reads, TCRdb lists one record per CDR3 protein. This sample has more than 50,000 distinct CDR3 sequences, with less than 8.5% found just once. Time point reported: sample taken at primary tumor resection. Whole RNA came from tumor, nontumor lung or frozen PBMC and was sequenced without being sorted. Sequenced material: PBMCs, taken at surgery. The receptors here all came from a female donor with early-stage non-small cell lung cancer.

In this sample, this clonotype turned up many times. The chain recombines TRBV7-2 with TRBJ1-6; D is unresolved. V dropped 5 bases and J dropped 7 bases, with 9 bases sitting between them. Germline CDR1 reads SGHTA; CDR2 reads FQGNSA. This CDR3 comprises 13 residues. This CDR3 is CASSPGRNSPLHF. CDR3 DNA: TGTGCCAGCAGCCCCGGCAGGAATTCACCCCTCCACTTT.

At least ten counts were recorded for this clonotype. This chain uses TRBV20-1 with TRBJ1-5; unclear D gene. Trimming left V 6 bases short and J 0 bases short, with 12 bases between. CDR3 length: 14 amino acids. The V gene's germline CDR1 is DFQATT and CDR2 SNEGSKA (reference sequence). CDR3 amino acids: CSARQGYSNQPQHF. The CDR3 coding sequence is TGCAGTGCACGACAAGGGTATAGCAATCAGCCCCAGCATTTT.

There are a few counts of this clonotype. This chain uses TRBV20-1 with TRBJ1-1; D uncertain. The germline gives CDR1 DFQATT, CDR2 SNEGSKA (reference sequence). Trimming cost V 0 bases and J 5 bases, with 7 bases left between them. The CDR3 covers 12 residues. CDR3: CSAREAGTEAFF. The CDR3 nucleotides are TGCAGTGCTAGAGAAGCGGGGACTGAAGCTTTCTTT.

In its sample, this clonotype was seen many times. This chain joins TRBV29-1 and TRBJ2-7; 9 bases map to TRBD1. The V gene's germline CDR1 is SQVTM and CDR2 ANQGSEA. V shed 7 bases, J shed 4 bases, and the junction held 5 bases outside the gene matches. The CDR3 consists of 12 residues. This CDR3 reads CSAGQGIYEQYF. CDR3 coding DNA: TGCAGCGCAGGACAGGGGATTTACGAGCAGTACTTC.

This clonotype was seen ten or more times. This chain uses TRBV15 with TRBJ2-5; D gene ambiguous. V lost 0 bases, J lost 7 bases, and 15 bases lay in between. The CDR3 sequence is 15 residues long. In germline, CDR1 is LNHNV, CDR2 YYDKDF (reference sequence). The CDR3 sequence: CATSRDGVGSGTQYF. The CDR3 nucleotides are TGTGCCACCAGCAGAGATGGAGTCGGTTCGGGGACCCAGTACTTC.

This clonotype was recorded at least ten times. The chain is built from TRBV7-2 and TRBJ2-7; 10 bases map to TRBD2. Trimming took 3 bases from V and 5 from J; bases not matched to a gene: 4. The CDR3 spans 14 residues. From germline, CDR1 is SGHTA and CDR2 FQGNSA. CDR3 residues: CASSFSGGINEQYF. In nucleotides, the CDR3 is TGTGCCAGCAGCTTTAGCGGGGGGATCAACGAGCAGTACTTC.

This clonotype occurred many times. The rearrangement joins TRBV7-9 to TRBJ2-3; 14 bases line up with TRBD2. J lost 6 bases, V lost 5 bases, and 4 bases had no gene match. Germline V lookup: CDR1 SEHNR, CDR2 FQNEAQ (reference sequence). This CDR3 has 15 residues. The CDR3 reads CASSAGLAGGDTQYF. The CDR3 coding sequence is TGTGCCAGCAGCGCCGGACTAGCGGGGGGTGATACGCAGTATTTT.

This clonotype was detected many times. CDR3 sequence: CASSVGLAAYEQYF. CDR3 coding DNA: TGTGCCAGCAGCGTAGGTCTAGCGGCCTACGAGCAGTACTTC. The V and J genes are TRBV9 and TRBJ2-7, with TRBD2 matching 7 bases. The V and J ends lost 0 bases and 2 bases, in that order; junction bases with no gene match: 2. The CDR3 extends over 14 amino acids. CDR1 and CDR2 from the germline V gene are SGDLS and YYNGEE.

V usage is TRBV5-5 and J usage is TRBJ2-3, with 9 bases identical to TRBD1. Germline V lookup: CDR1 SGHKS, CDR2 YYEKEE (reference sequence). V was pared by 0 bases and J by 0 bases, with 2 bases of the junction left unmatched. CDR3 length: 16 amino acids. The CDR3 here is CASSLGTGVSTDTQYF. Written as DNA, the CDR3 is TGTGCCAGCAGCTTGGGGACAGGGGTCAGCACAGATACGCAGTATTTT. The full variable domain, in which reference TRBV5-5 and TRBJ2-3 provide the parts outside the CDR3, is DAGVTQSPTHLIKTRGQQVTLRCSPISGHKSVSWYQQVLGQGPQFIFQYYEKEERGRGNFPDRFSARQFPNYSSELNVNALLLGDSALYLCASSLGTGVSTDTQYFGPGTRLTVL.

This clonotype occurred many times. V usage is TRBV12-3 or TRBV12-4 and J usage is TRBJ2-7; no firm D call. Trimming took off 6 bases at V and 1 base at J, with 7 bases between the two ends. The CDR3 length is 12 residues. The CDR3 DNA sequence: TGTGCCAGCAGCCAGGCTTCCTACGAGCAGTACTTC. Its protein product is CASSQASYEQYF.

This clonotype was observed at least ten times. The gene calls are TRBV29-1 and TRBJ2-3; unclear D gene. Germline loops: CDR1 SQVTM, CDR2 ANQGSEA. The CDR3 length is 14 residues. V gave up 5 bases and J gave up 0 bases, with 12 bases separating them. This CDR3 is CSVLGYSSTDTQYF. In nucleotides, the CDR3 is TGCAGCGTTCTAGGGTACTCTAGCACAGATACGCAGTATTTT.

This clonotype was seen ten or more times. The chain employs TRBV6-2 or TRBV6-3 and TRBJ2-2, with D perhaps matching TRBD2 (5 bases). The CDR3 runs to 16 residues. V dropped 8 bases and J dropped 4 bases, with 20 bases sitting between them. Germline values: CDR1 MNHEY, CDR2 SVGEGT. CDR3 protein: CASSRLAIPSTGELFF. The DNA for the CDR3 is TGTGCCAGCTCCCGCCTAGCTATCCCCAGCACCGGGGAGCTGTTTTTT.

This clonotype was recorded at least ten times. V gene TRBV30 combines with J gene TRBJ2-1; 7 positions agree with TRBD2. This CDR3 region has 12 residues. Germline CDR1 and CDR2: GTSNPN and SVGIG (reference sequence). J was trimmed by 7 bases and V by 3 bases; bases with no gene match: 3. CDR3 protein: CAWSAGGNEQFF. The CDR3 coding sequence is TGTGCCTGGAGCGCCGGGGGGAATGAGCAGTTCTTC.

The rearrangement uses TRBV10-3 and TRBJ1-5; 8 nucleotides match TRBD1. Germline assignment: CDR1 ENHRY and CDR2 SYGVKD. Trimming at V came to 6 bases and at J to 5 bases, leaving 9 bases not matched to a gene. The CDR3 contains 15 residues. The CDR3 is CAISSTGGRDQPQHF. CDR3 nucleotide sequence: TGTGCCATCAGCAGTACAGGGGGACGGGATCAGCCCCAGCATTTT.

The rearrangement links TRBV25-1 to TRBJ1-1, with unresolved D. The CDR3 loop spans 14 amino acids. The ends were cut back, 2 bases at V and 6 bases at J, with 13 bases in the middle. The germline gives CDR1 MGHDK, CDR2 SYGVNS. This CDR3 is CASSEGPAGAEAFF. The CDR3, as DNA: TGTGCCAGCAGTGAAGGGCCCGCTGGGGCTGAAGCTTTCTTT.